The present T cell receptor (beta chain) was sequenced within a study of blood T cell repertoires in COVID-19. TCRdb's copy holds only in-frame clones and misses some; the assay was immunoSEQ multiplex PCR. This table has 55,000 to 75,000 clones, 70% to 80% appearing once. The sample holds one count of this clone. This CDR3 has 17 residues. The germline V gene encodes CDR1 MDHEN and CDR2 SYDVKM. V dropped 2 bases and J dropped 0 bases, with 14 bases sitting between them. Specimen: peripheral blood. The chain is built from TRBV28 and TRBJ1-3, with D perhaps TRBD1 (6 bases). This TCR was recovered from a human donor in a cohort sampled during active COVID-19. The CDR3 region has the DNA TGTGCCAGCAGTTTAAGACCGACAGGAGCCTCTGGAAACACCATATATTTT. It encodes CASSLRPTGASGNTIYF.